This T cell receptor (beta chain) was identified during a study of T cell repertoires in cytomegalovirus infection. V lost 1 base and J lost 2, with 7 bases in between. The CDR3 is 14 amino acids. This clonotype was counted only a few times. Its antigen is not known. Study-level points and caveats: The study found HLA-C-restricted CMV-specific TCR beta clonotypes dominating the ex vivo response.

Via MiXCR, TCRdb re-called the reads, giving one row per CDR3 protein. This table holds about 900,000 distinct CDR3 sequences, approximately 31% found once. This TCR came from a human donor in good health (CMV status not recorded). Some clones in this sample may be carry-over from other donors' samples. The sequencing used cultured CD8+ T cells from PBMCs, collected from culture after CMV antigen stimulation. J is TRBJ2-3 and V is TRBV12-3 or TRBV12-4; D unclear. The CDR3 nucleotides are TGTGCCAGCAGTTTAGAGCCCTTCACAGATACGCAGTATTTT. Translation gives CASSLEPFTDTQYF.